Presented here are 18 T cell receptor beta chains from one specimen sequenced in a study of shared clonotypes between healthy human individuals. This table comes from immunoSEQ multiplex PCR, and its TCRdb copy is limited to in-frame clones, with some not included. The sample consists of under 2.5 million clones, 92% of them appearing once. Material for sequencing was naive CD4+ T cells from PBMCs. Subset meaning: CD45RA+ positively selected. The receptors originated from a man aged 18 to 30 in good health. Some clones in this sample may be carry-over from other donors' samples.

The chain recombines TRBV9 with TRBJ1-1; no firm D call. The V end lost 0 bases, the J end lost 5 bases, and 8 bases lay between the germline ends. The CDR3 consists of 13 residues. Germline V lookup: CDR1 SGDLS, CDR2 YYNGEE. This chain's CDR3 is CASSVDARTEAFF. CDR3 nucleotide sequence: TGTGCCAGCAGCGTAGACGCCAGAACTGAAGCTTTCTTT.

The chain joins TRBV5-1 to TRBJ2-7; D is ambiguous. V dropped 2 bases and J dropped 4 bases, with 19 bases sitting between them. The CDR3 spans 16 residues. Germline V gives CDR1 SGHRS, CDR2 YFSETQ. The CDR3 sequence: CASSFSLKGSYYEQYF. The DNA of the CDR3 is TGCGCCAGCAGCTTCTCATTAAAAGGGTCTTATTACGAGCAGTACTTC.

The gene calls are TRBV6-6 and TRBJ2-2; the D gene is possibly TRBD1 (6 bases). The CDR3 sequence is 15 residues long. Trimming stripped 6 bases from V and 4 bases from J, with 15 bases between. Germline V gene data show CDR1 as MNHNY and CDR2 as SVGAGI (reference sequence). CDR3 residues: CASRLPGAVTGELFF. The CDR3 DNA follows: TGTGCCAGCAGGCTACCAGGGGCGGTCACCGGGGAGCTGTTTTTT.

The chain links TRBV11-2 to TRBJ2-7, with TRBD2 identical over 10 bases. CDR1 is SGHAT and CDR2 is FQNNGV in the germline V gene. CDR3 length: 16 residues. Trimming at V came to 0 bases and at J to 3 bases, leaving 5 bases not matched to a gene. The CDR3 DNA is TGTGCCAGCAGCTTAGATGGACTAGCGGAACTCTACGAGCAGTACTTC. This gives the protein CASSLDGLAELYEQYF.

The chain has TRBV9 and TRBJ1-1; 9 positions agree with TRBD1. The CDR3 has 15 residues. V shed 4 bases, J shed 6 bases, and the junction held 10 bases outside the gene matches. Germline CDR1 and CDR2: SGDLS and YYNGEE. The CDR3 spells CASSPRGQGGPEAFF. CDR3 coding DNA: TGTGCCAGCAGCCCTAGGGGACAGGGCGGTCCTGAAGCTTTCTTT.

This sequence joins TRBV27 and TRBJ1-1, with D possibly being TRBD1 (5 bases). CDR3 length: 14 amino acids. Trimming removed 6 bases from V and 1 base from J, with 12 bases in between. Germline CDR1 reads MNHEY; CDR2 reads SMNVEV (reference sequence). CDR3 sequence reads: CASRGLGRNTEAFF. CDR3 nucleotide sequence: TGTGCCAGCAGGGGGTTGGGGCGGAACACTGAAGCTTTCTTT.

V gene TRBV5-4 combines with J gene TRBJ1-4; D gene unclear. CDR1 is SGHNT, CDR2 YYREEE, per germline (reference sequence). Trimming took off 2 bases at V and 6 bases at J, with 11 bases between the two ends. This CDR3 has 14 amino acids. CDR3: CASSFFGLDEKLFF. CDR3 DNA sequence: TGTGCCAGCAGCTTTTTCGGATTGGATGAAAAACTGTTTTTT.

The genes are TRBV27 and TRBJ2-1; 7 nucleotides match TRBD1. Germline trimming cut 5 bases from V and 0 bases from J; bases unmatched to any gene: 4. Per germline, CDR1 MNHEY and CDR2 SMNVEV (reference sequence). CDR3 length: 15 residues. CDR3 bases: TGTGCCAGCAGTCTTCGGGACAGCTCCTACAATGAGCAGTTCTTC. It encodes CASSLRDSSYNEQFF.

The chain uses TRBV5-1 and TRBJ2-5; TRBD2 is a possible D gene (6 bases). With 1 base removed from V and 4 bases from J, the gap between germline ends came to 17 bases. CDR3 size: 16 residues. Germline V CDR1 and CDR2: SGHRS, YFSETQ. The CDR3 DNA sequence: TGCGCCAGCAGCTTGATCGGGACGTTGGGGGGAGAGACCCAGTACTTC. It translates to CASSLIGTLGGETQYF.

V is TRBV19 and J is TRBJ2-7, with D maybe TRBD1 (5 bases). This CDR3 has 14 amino acids. Trimming cost V 5 bases and J 3 bases, with 14 bases left between them. Germline CDR1 reads LNHDA; CDR2 reads SQIVND (reference sequence). The CDR3 loop reads CASSPDTFLYEQYF. CDR3 coding DNA: TGTGCCAGTAGTCCGGACACCTTCCTCTACGAGCAGTACTTC.

This clone was seen just once. V usage is TRBV19 and J usage is TRBJ2-7; the match to TRBD2 covers 7 bases. The CDR3 extends over 15 amino acids. Germline CDR1 reads LNHDA; CDR2 reads SQIVND (reference sequence). V lost 6 bases and J lost 4; bases outside the gene matches: 12. CDR3 loop: CASSGRLALGYEQYF. The DNA of the CDR3 is TGTGCCAGTAGCGGGAGGCTCGCCCTTGGTTACGAGCAGTACTTC.

This clone showed up just once. V and J are TRBV5-6 and TRBJ2-3; TRBD2 is a possible D gene (5 bases). The CDR3 consists of 14 residues. V was trimmed by 6 bases and J by 0 bases, leaving 11 bases between them. In germline, CDR1 is SGHDT, CDR2 YYEEEE. CDR3 DNA: TGTGCCAGCACCAGGACTGGAAGCACAGATACGCAGTATTTT. Amino acids: CASTRTGSTDTQYF.

The chain recombines TRBV18 with TRBJ1-3, with D possibly being TRBD1 (5 bases). The CDR3 contains 15 residues. The V and J ends lost 4 bases and 4 bases respectively, with 14 bases between them. The germline V gene encodes CDR1 KGHSH and CDR2 LQKENI. CDR3 sequence (DNA): TGTGCCAGCTCACAAAGACAGTTTGCCGGAAACACCATATATTTT. This sequence encodes CASSQRQFAGNTIYF.

The chain joins TRBV7-3 to TRBJ2-7; 8 nucleotides line up with TRBD1. This CDR3 has 14 residues. Germline V gene data show CDR1 as SGHTA and CDR2 as FQGTGA. After removal of 4 bases from V and 12 bases from J, the junction contained 14 bases not matched to a gene. CDR3 nucleotide sequence: TGTGCCAGCAGCTCCGGGACAGGTAAACCCAAGTGGTACTTC. It codes for CASSSGTGKPKWYF.

The chain has TRBV4-2 and TRBJ2-2; 9 bases are shared with TRBD2. After removal of 1 base from V and 5 bases from J, the junction contained 11 bases not matched to a gene. CDR1 and CDR2 (germline): LGHNA, YNFKEQ. The CDR3 has 18 residues. CDR3 DNA: TGTGCCAGCAGCCAAGGGTCCCTAGCGGGAATGGAGACCGGGGAGCTGTTTTTT. Its translation is CASSQGSLAGMETGELFF.

The chain combines TRBV5-5 with TRBJ1-2; D call uncertain. The CDR3 consists of 13 residues. V gave up 1 base and J gave up 3 bases, with 7 bases separating them. The germline CDR1 and CDR2 sequences are SGHKS and YYEKEE (reference sequence). In DNA, the CDR3 is TGTGCCAGCAGCTTGCGGGCAGACTATGGCTACACCTTC. Translation: CASSLRADYGYTF.

V gene TRBV28 combines with J gene TRBJ2-7; 7 nucleotides match TRBD1. The germline CDR1 and CDR2 sequences are MDHEN and SYDVKM. The CDR3 covers 14 residues. The junction had 9 bases not matched to a gene; V was cut back by 6 bases and J by 4 bases. The CDR3 protein is CASRLTGAVYEQYF. In nucleotides, the CDR3 is TGTGCCAGCAGATTAACAGGGGCCGTTTACGAGCAGTACTTC.

The J gene is TRBJ2-1, the V gene TRBV7-3; D might be TRBD2 (6 bases). The ends were cut back, 5 bases at V and 10 bases at J, with 12 bases in the middle. Germline CDR1 reads SGHTA; CDR2 reads FQGTGA. This CDR3 has 12 amino acids. This CDR3 reads CASSPSREEQFF. The CDR3 coding sequence is TGTGCCAGCAGCCCCTCCCGGGAGGAGCAGTTCTTC. Combining the CDR3 with reference TRBV7-3 and TRBJ2-1 gives the whole variable domain GAGVSQTPSNKVTEKGKYVELRCDPISGHTALYWYRQSLGQGPEFLIYFQGTGAADDSGLPNDRFFAVRPEGSVSTLKIQRTERGDSAVYLCASSPSREEQFFGPGTRLTVL.